This TCR beta chain is drawn from a study of identifying expanded T cells in peripheral blood. Study-level results: Approximately two-week clone count variance significantly increased as total template count grew.

Produced via immunoSEQ multiplex PCR; TCRdb's table is partial and in-frame only. In the table there are 100,000 to 150,000 clones, approximately 88% of which are singletons. The V and J ends lost 2 bases and 7 bases respectively, with 12 bases between them. The length of the CDR3 is 14 residues. Germline CDR1 is MNHEY and CDR2 is SVGAGI. Collection occurred without any documented infections or immune events in donors. Regarding this clone: Its cognate antigen is unknown.

The sequence came from a person aged 18 to 75 in good health. The chain is built from TRBV6-5 and TRBJ2-1; D possibly matches TRBD1 or TRBD2 (6 bases each). The sample was blood. The CDR3 DNA sequence: TGTGCCAGCAGTTACGGTGGAGGGGGGAATGAGCAGTTCTTC. It specifies CASSYGGGGNEQFF.